This TCR beta chain was observed in a study of cytomegalovirus exposure and HLA in healthy donors. PCR was performed using 60 Vbeta and 13 Jbeta primers. Generated by immunoSEQ multiplex PCR, the TCRdb table keeps only in-frame clones and is missing some. Of 180,000 or so clones in the sample, about 10% are singletons; the top ten hold over 1%. This CDR3 is 12 amino acids long. From germline, CDR1 is MNHNS and CDR2 SASEGT. Trimming removed 4 bases at V and 9 bases at J, with 13 bases between. The TCR was taken from a woman younger than 45 in good health and CMV-seropositive. Sequenced material: PBMCs. V is TRBV6-1 and J is TRBJ2-7; D perhaps matches TRBD1 (5 bases). CDR3 sequence reads: CASSGTRLGQYF. CDR3 coding DNA: TGTGCCAGCAGTGGGACAAGGCTCGGGCAGTACTTC.